The present entry profiles one TCR beta chain with its context. The source of the sample is a study of blood T cell repertoires in COVID-19. As for the study in general: Italy, Spain and the United States were the sources of the convalescent and acute COVID-19 samples.

The assay was immunoSEQ multiplex PCR, and TCRdb's table has in-frame clones only and misses some. The repertoire holds around 400,000 clones, with 75% to 90% as singletons. Germline CDR1 and CDR2: MNHEY and SVGAGI. The CDR3 covers 13 residues. Trimming stripped 4 bases from V and 7 bases from J, with 13 bases between. The study recruited people aged about 18 to 90 years across approximately 25 US areas. The V and J genes are TRBV6-5 and TRBJ1-2; no clear D gene. This clonotype originated in a woman aged 45 to 65 who had recovered from COVID-19. Sequenced material: PBMCs or T cells enriched from blood (not recorded which). The CDR3 here is CASSSLGDGGYTF. CDR3 bases: TGTGCCAGCAGTTCGTTGGGAGATGGTGGCTACACCTTC.